Below are 16 T cell receptor beta chains sequenced from a single sample in a study of T cell changes during pregnancy in multiple sclerosis. Profiled with immunoSEQ multiplex PCR; TCRdb holds only in-frame clones, not every one. The sample gives roughly 49,000 clones, 93% of which show up once; 3.5% to 5% is in the top ten. Specimen: CD8+ T cells from peripheral blood mononuclear cells, collected after pregnancy. These receptors all stem from a female donor with multiple sclerosis, enrolled in a pregnancy study.

This rearrangement joins TRBV19 to TRBJ1-5; the D is unclear. The CDR3 is 16 amino acids. V was trimmed by 1 base and J by 0 bases, leaving 10 bases between them. Germline CDR1 reads LNHDA; CDR2 reads SQIVND (reference sequence). CDR3 region: CASSIGRAYSNQPQHF. CDR3 DNA: TGTGCCAGTAGTATAGGGAGAGCATATAGCAATCAGCCCCAGCATTTT.

J is TRBJ2-1 and V is TRBV7-9, with TRBD1 as a possible D gene (6 bases). CDR1 SEHNR and CDR2 FQNEAQ come from the germline V gene (reference sequence). Trimming removed 6 bases from V and 8 bases from J, with 11 bases in between. This CDR3 contains 12 residues. The CDR3: CASSLTGDEQFF. In DNA, the CDR3 is TGTGCCAGCAGTTTGACAGGTGATGAGCAGTTCTTC. The whole variable domain, remainder taken from reference TRBV7-9 and TRBJ2-1, is DTGVSQNPRHKITKRGQNVTFRCDPISEHNRLYWYRQTLGQGPEFLTYFQNEAQLEKSRLLSDRFSAERPKGSFSTLEIQRTEQGDSAMYLCASSLTGDEQFFGPGTRLTVL.

The J gene is TRBJ2-1, the V gene TRBV7-9, with 11 bases identical to TRBD2. J gave up 6 bases and V 4 bases, and 5 bases lay outside the gene matches. There are 15 residues in the CDR3. CDR1 SEHNR and CDR2 FQNEAQ come from the germline V gene (reference sequence). Here the CDR3 DNA reads TGTGCCAGCAGCTCCCCTAGCGGGGGGTTCAATGAGCAGTTCTTC. Protein sequence: CASSSPSGGFNEQFF.

This chain connects TRBV5-6 to TRBJ2-7, with a tentative D call TRBD1 (5 bases). This CDR3 region has 14 residues. Germline CDR1 is SGHDT and CDR2 is YYEEEE. The V and J ends lost 0 bases and 2 bases respectively, with 9 bases between them. CDR3 nucleotides: TGTGCCAGCAGCTTGGTGACAGTTACCTACGAGCAGTACTTC. As protein: CASSLVTVTYEQYF.

The chain uses TRBV28 and TRBJ2-7, with 7 bases identical to TRBD2. The ends lost 7 bases at V and 7 bases at J; junction bases unmatched: 4. This CDR3 is 11 amino acids long. Germline CDR1 reads MDHEN; CDR2 reads SYDVKM. This chain's CDR3 is CASTPGGEQYF. DNA of the CDR3: TGTGCCAGCACCCCGGGGGGAGAGCAGTACTTC.

With regard to this clone: One junction end disagrees with the germline gene, perhaps due to a read error. The V call is TRBV5-4, the J call TRBJ2-7; possible D gene TRBD2, 6 bases. The CDR3 is 14 residues long. Germline CDR1 is SGHNT and CDR2 is YYREEE (reference sequence). The CDR3 DNA follows: TGTGCCAGCAGCTTGAGAGGGAGGTCCTACGGGCAGTACTTC. Its translation is CASSLRGRSYGQYF.

This clone was detected once. V usage is TRBV7-2 and J usage is TRBJ2-6; unclear D gene. Germline lookup yields CDR1 SGHTA and CDR2 FQGNSA. The V and J ends lost 10 bases and 1 base respectively, with 11 bases between them. The CDR3 sequence is 14 residues long. As DNA, the CDR3 is TGTGCCAAGCCGTCGTGGTCTGGGGCCAACGTCCTGACTTTC. Translated: CAKPSWSGANVLTF.

The rearrangement uses TRBV27 and TRBJ2-7; D possibly corresponds to TRBD2 (6 bases). Germline V gene data show CDR1 as MNHEY and CDR2 as SMNVEV (reference sequence). Trimming pared 6 bases from V and 5 bases from J, leaving 11 bases between. This CDR3 has 12 residues. CDR3 loop: CASSRTGDEQYF. As DNA, the CDR3 is TGTGCCAGCAGCCGGACGGGGGACGAGCAGTACTTC.

V usage is TRBV15 and J usage is TRBJ2-5, with a possible D match to TRBD1 (6 bases). The CDR3 is 15 residues long. Germline assignment: CDR1 LNHNV and CDR2 YYDKDF (reference sequence). V was shortened by 0 bases and J by 2 bases, with 10 bases between the two germline ends. The CDR3 DNA reads as TGTGCCACCAGCAGAGAAGGGGGACCGCAAGAGACCCAGTACTTC. It specifies CATSREGGPQETQYF.

The rearrangement links TRBV5-4 to TRBJ2-3; D possibly corresponds to TRBD1 (6 bases). CDR3 size: 15 residues. Germline loops: CDR1 SGHNT, CDR2 YYREEE (reference sequence). Trimming removed 0 bases from V and 1 base from J, with 9 bases in between. In nucleotides, the CDR3 is TGTGCCAGCAGCTTGGCCAGGGGAGGCACAGATACGCAGTATTTT. It yields the protein CASSLARGGTDTQYF.

About this clone itself: One junction end does not reproduce the germline sequence, and a read error may be involved. The J gene is TRBJ2-7, the V gene TRBV7-2; D perhaps matches TRBD2 (6 bases). This CDR3 is 15 amino acids long. CDR1 is SGHTA, CDR2 FQGNSA, per germline. The chain's CDR3 is CASSLISGGTYGQYF. The CDR3 nucleotides read TGTGCCAGCAGCTTAATATCCGGGGGAACCTACGGGCAGTACTTC.

The J gene is TRBJ1-1, the V gene TRBV27; D may be TRBD1 (5 bases). V lost 2 bases and J 7 bases, leaving 11 bases between the germline ends. CDR3 length equals 13 residues. Per the germline V gene, CDR1 is MNHEY and CDR2 is SMNVEV (reference sequence). The CDR3 sequence is CASSLGGALEAFF. DNA for the CDR3: TGTGCCAGCAGTTTAGGAGGGGCCCTTGAAGCTTTCTTT.

The rearrangement joins TRBV27 to TRBJ2-7, with a possible D match to TRBD1 (8 bases). The ends were cut back, 4 bases at V and 7 bases at J, with 23 bases in the middle. This CDR3 contains 16 residues. Germline assignment: CDR1 MNHEY and CDR2 SMNVEV (reference sequence). The CDR3 here is CASSSVGGTGRMEQYF. CDR3 bases: TGTGCCAGCAGTTCTGTGGGGGGGACAGGCCGTATGGAGCAGTACTTC.

This clone came up once. V is TRBV29-1 and J is TRBJ2-7, with TRBD2 matching 11 bases. The CDR3 totals 13 residues. CDR1 is SQVTM, CDR2 ANQGSEA, per germline. V was clipped by 4 bases and J by 4 bases; unmatched bases: 3. In DNA, the CDR3 is TGCAGCGTTGGACTAGCGGGGAGGTACGAGCAGTACTTC. Translated: CSVGLAGRYEQYF.

The rearrangement joins TRBV4-1 to TRBJ1-3; D is undetermined. The CDR3 is 16 amino acids. In germline, CDR1 is MGHRA, CDR2 YSYEKL. Trimming took off 0 bases at V and 0 bases at J, with 9 bases between the two ends. The CDR3 reads CASSQDWANSGNTIYF. CDR3 bases: TGCGCCAGCAGCCAAGATTGGGCAAACTCTGGAAACACCATATATTTT.

The V and J genes are TRBV2 and TRBJ1-5; D uncertain. Germline lookup yields CDR1 SNHLY and CDR2 FYNNEI. Trimming stripped 2 bases from V and 7 bases from J, with 9 bases between. The CDR3 contains 13 residues. CDR3 nucleotides: TGTGCCAGCAGTGAACCGGGAGGCCAGCCCCAGCATTTT. It encodes CASSEPGGQPQHF.